This T cell receptor beta chain was observed in a study of cytomegalovirus exposure and HLA in healthy donors. The study, taken as a whole, reports: HLA-A and HLA-B allele assignments for most subjects were reportedly predicted accurately using TCR beta sequences.

Notes on this clone: Antigen unknown.

CDR1 is SGHNT and CDR2 is YYREEE in the germline V gene (reference sequence). CDR3 size: 16 residues. Trimming removed 4 bases from V and 5 bases from J; junction bases left unmatched: 10. Vbeta (60) and Jbeta (13) primers were used in the PCR. Only in-frame clones appear in the TCRdb table, and some are missing; sequencing was by immunoSEQ multiplex PCR. The table lists about 150,000 clones, 75% to 85% of them singletons, with 1.1% to 1.5% in the top ten. This receptor was identified in a woman aged 40 to 49 in good health and CMV-seronegative. J is TRBJ1-1 and V is TRBV5-4, with 11 bases lining up with TRBD1. The sequencing input was PBMCs. The CDR3 sequence: CASSPGQGAGWTEAFF. DNA for the CDR3: TGTGCCAGCAGCCCTGGACAGGGGGCAGGTTGGACTGAAGCTTTCTTT.